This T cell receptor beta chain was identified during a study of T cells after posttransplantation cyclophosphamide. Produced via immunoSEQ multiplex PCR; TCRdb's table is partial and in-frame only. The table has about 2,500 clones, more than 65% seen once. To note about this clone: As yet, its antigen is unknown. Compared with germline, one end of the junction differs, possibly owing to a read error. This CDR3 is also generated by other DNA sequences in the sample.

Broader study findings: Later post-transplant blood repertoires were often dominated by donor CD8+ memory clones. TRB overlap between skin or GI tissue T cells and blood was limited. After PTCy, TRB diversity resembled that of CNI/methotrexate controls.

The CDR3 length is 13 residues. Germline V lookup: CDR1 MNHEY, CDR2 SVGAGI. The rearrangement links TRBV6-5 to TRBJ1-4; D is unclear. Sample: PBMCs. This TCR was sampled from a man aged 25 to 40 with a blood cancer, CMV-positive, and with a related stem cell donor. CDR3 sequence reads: CASSYSRREKLFF. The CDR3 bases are TGCGCCAGCAGTTACTCGAGGCGGGAAAAACTGTTTTTT.